The T cell receptor beta chain described here comes from a study of beta chain features in type 1 diabetes. The entirety of the isolated RNA underwent reverse transcription, so expressed TCRB transcripts were sequenced. Generated by immunoSEQ multiplex PCR, the TCRdb table keeps only in-frame clones and is missing some. Of roughly 100,000 clones in the sample, 25% to 35% were seen once. Concerning this clone: Its target is not known.

Whole-study findings and limits: Type 1 diabetes patients had TCRB CDR3s that were shorter (moderately but significantly so) in all four CD4+ subsets.

CDR3 length: 14 amino acids. The J segment lost 6 bases and the V segment lost 6 bases, leaving 8 bases of the junction unmatched. Germline CDR1 and CDR2: SGDLS and YYNGEE. The V and J genes are TRBV9 and TRBJ2-1; TRBD2 matches 8 bases. Sequencing was performed on central memory CD4+ T cells from blood. This clonotype was obtained from a woman between 18 and 29 years old with type 1 diabetes. DNA for the CDR3: TGTGCCAGCACCGCCTTAGCGGGACCCAATGAGCAGTTCTTC. Translating it yields CASTALAGPNEQFF.